This record looks at one T cell receptor (beta chain) sequence and its context. The antigen remains unidentified. This entry comes from a study of monozygotic twins with inflammatory bowel disease. Study-wide findings and caveats: Clonotype overlap with others was lower in IBD patients than in healthy twins, a difference that was greatest with disease activity. Different subtypes (of T cells) could not be told apart from one another.

The germline V gene has CDR1 MDHEN and CDR2 SYDVKM. This CDR3 region has 12 residues. Someone took an approximately 2.5 ml blood sample from each of the donors. Starting material for each TCR library was approximately 3,500 ng of total RNA. TCRdb re-called the 5' RACE reads, yielding one record per CDR3 amino acid sequence without DNA. The listing records 330,000 or so distinct CDR3 sequences. Sequencing was done on a sample of blood. This TCR was sampled from a human donor with ulcerative colitis or Crohn's disease, or a healthy co-twin of an affected twin (not recorded which). This chain uses TRBV28 with TRBJ1-6. The CDR3 protein is CASRLRGRPLHF.